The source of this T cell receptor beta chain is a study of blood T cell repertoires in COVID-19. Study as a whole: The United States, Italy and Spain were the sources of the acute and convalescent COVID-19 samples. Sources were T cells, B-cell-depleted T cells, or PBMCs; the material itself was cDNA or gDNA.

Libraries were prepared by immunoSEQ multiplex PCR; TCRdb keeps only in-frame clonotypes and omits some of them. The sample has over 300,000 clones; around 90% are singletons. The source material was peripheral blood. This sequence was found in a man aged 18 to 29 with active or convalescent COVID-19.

CDR3 region: CASRKGGETQYF. As DNA, the CDR3 is TGTGCCAGCCGAAAAGGGGGAGAGACCCAGTACTTC. The rearrangement uses TRBV2 and TRBJ2-5; a weak D match, TRBD1 (6 bases). V lost 8 bases and J 4 bases, leaving 11 bases between the germline ends. This CDR3 region has 12 residues. The germline V gene has CDR1 SNHLY and CDR2 FYNNEI.